One and the same sample provided the 22 T cell receptor beta chains below, sequenced in a study of T cell changes during pregnancy in multiple sclerosis. Repertoires were generated with immunoSEQ multiplex PCR, while TCRdb's copy carries only in-frame clones and drops some. The table lists 30,000 to 40,000 clones, 89% of them singletons, with 8% to 11% in the top ten. Sequencing used CD8+ T cells from peripheral blood mononuclear cells, obtained in the second trimester of pregnancy. All receptors come from a female donor with multiple sclerosis, enrolled in a pregnancy study.

This sequence joins TRBV11-2 and TRBJ2-1, with a weak D call TRBD2 (6 bases). This CDR3 contains 15 residues. CDR1 and CDR2 from the germline V gene are SGHAT and FQNNGV. Trimming cost V 4 bases and J 5 bases, with 15 bases left between them. CDR3 in amino acids: CASSWRGGGDNEQFF. The CDR3 DNA follows: TGTGCCAGCAGCTGGCGGGGAGGTGGTGACAATGAGCAGTTCTTC.

This clone was seen just once. V is TRBV7-6 and J is TRBJ2-1; D possibly corresponds to TRBD2 (5 bases). Per germline, CDR1 SGHVS and CDR2 FNYEAQ. The CDR3 consists of 13 residues. Trimming took 3 bases from V and 4 from J, leaving 7 bases between them. CDR3 protein: CASSFRGYNEQFF. CDR3 DNA: TGTGCCAGCAGCTTCAGAGGGTACAATGAGCAGTTCTTC.

This chain connects TRBV18 to TRBJ1-5; D ambiguous. Trimming removed 6 bases at V and 1 base at J, with 16 bases between. The CDR3 loop spans 16 amino acids. CDR1 and CDR2 (germline): KGHSH, LQKENI. The CDR3 DNA sequence: TGTGCCAGCTCGGCTACAGCGGCCAGGAGCAATCAGCCCCAGCATTTT. Translating it yields CASSATAARSNQPQHF.

This clone was found once. The J gene is TRBJ2-7, the V gene TRBV4-1; tentatively, D is TRBD2 (6 bases). Per the germline V gene, CDR1 is MGHRA and CDR2 is YSYEKL. CDR3 size: 13 residues. V lost 4 bases, J lost 4 bases, and 11 bases lay in between. As DNA, the CDR3 is TGCGCCAGCAGCCTTCCCGGAGGGTACGAGCAGTACTTC. Its translation: CASSLPGGYEQYF.

The chain combines TRBV7-8 with TRBJ2-7, with TRBD1 identical over 7 bases. Germline V lookup: CDR1 SGHVS, CDR2 FQNEAQ. Unmatched junction bases numbered 10, after V lost 5 bases and J lost 0 bases. The CDR3 consists of 16 residues. The chain's CDR3 is CASSGRTGRSSYEQYF. The CDR3 DNA is TGTGCCAGCAGCGGACGGACAGGCCGATCCTCCTACGAGCAGTACTTC.

The chain links TRBV14 to TRBJ2-7, with D perhaps matching TRBD2 (7 bases). The CDR3 length is 14 residues. V lost 3 bases and J lost 5, with 14 bases in between. Germline V gives CDR1 SGHDN, CDR2 FVKESK. CDR3 bases: TGTGCCAGCAGCCAGGGAGGGGGAAACAACGAGCAGTACTTC. Its translation: CASSQGGGNNEQYF. Based on the CDR3 plus reference TRBV14 and TRBJ2-7, the full variable domain is EAGVTQFPSHSVIEKGQTVTLRCDPISGHDNLYWYRRVMGKEIKFLLHFVKESKQDESGMPNNRFLAERTGGTYSTLKVQPAELEDSGVYFCASSQGGGNNEQYFGPGTRLTVT.

The chain is built from TRBV28 and TRBJ2-2, with 7 nucleotides matching TRBD2. The CDR3 is made up of 13 amino acids. After removal of 6 bases from V and 7 bases from J, the junction contained 5 bases not matched to a gene. Germline lookup yields CDR1 MDHEN and CDR2 SYDVKM. The CDR3 bases are TGTGCCAGCAGGGGAGGGAGCGGCGGGGAGCTGTTTTTT. It specifies CASRGGSGGELFF.

The V and J genes are TRBV2 and TRBJ2-7; TRBD1 matches at 7 bases. Germline V gives CDR1 SNHLY, CDR2 FYNNEI. This CDR3 region has 16 residues. V shed 4 bases, J shed 7 bases, and the junction held 16 bases outside the gene matches. The CDR3 region has the DNA TGTGCCAGCAGTGCAATTAAGACAGGGCCCCCACGGGAGCAGTACTTC. The encoded protein is CASSAIKTGPPREQYF. The whole variable domain, filled in from reference TRBV2 and TRBJ2-7, reads EPEVTQTPSHQVTQMGQEVILRCVPISNHLYFYWYRQILGQKVEFLVSFYNNEISEKSEIFDDQFSVERPDGSNFTLKIRSTKLEDSAMYFCASSAIKTGPPREQYFGPGTRLTVT.

The CDR3 spells CASSEIAGEGTGELFF. Here the CDR3 DNA reads TGTGCCAGCAGTGAAATAGCGGGAGAGGGTACCGGGGAGCTGTTTTTT. The chain links TRBV6-1 to TRBJ2-2; 9 nucleotides agree with TRBD2. Germline CDR1 reads MNHNS; CDR2 reads SASEGT. Trimming at V came to 2 bases and at J to 5 bases, leaving 6 bases not matched to a gene. The length of the CDR3 is 16 residues.

This sequence joins TRBV7-6 and TRBJ2-5, with D possibly TRBD2 on 7 matching bases. Germline V gene data show CDR1 as SGHVS and CDR2 as FNYEAQ. V was trimmed by 0 bases and J by 4 bases, leaving 30 bases between them. CDR3 length: 21 residues. CDR3 residues: CASSLAFRGIKGGVRGETQYF. The DNA for the CDR3 is TGTGCCAGCAGCTTAGCCTTTCGGGGAATCAAGGGGGGGGTACGAGGAGAGACCCAGTACTTC.

The sample holds one count of this clone. V and J are TRBV19 and TRBJ2-3, with D unresolved. The germline CDR1 and CDR2 sequences are LNHDA and SQIVND (reference sequence). This CDR3 region has 14 residues. Trimming took off 5 bases at V and 1 base at J, with 10 bases between the two ends. The DNA of the CDR3 is TGTGCCAGTAGTCCGGAGATCGGCACAGATACGCAGTATTTT. This translates into CASSPEIGTDTQYF.

The chain employs TRBV27 and TRBJ2-7; D may be TRBD2 (6 bases). The CDR3 has 14 amino acids. V lost 2 bases and J 3 bases, leaving 11 bases between the germline ends. Germline loops: CDR1 MNHEY, CDR2 SMNVEV (reference sequence). CDR3 nucleotide sequence: TGTGCCAGCAGTTTAGGCGCCGGGGGCTACGAGCAGTACTTC. This sequence encodes CASSLGAGGYEQYF.

The chain carries TRBV10-3 and TRBJ2-5; D is perhaps TRBD2 (6 bases). The ends were cut back, 2 bases at V and 5 bases at J, with 9 bases in the middle. Germline loops: CDR1 ENHRY, CDR2 SYGVKD. This CDR3 spans 13 amino acids. CDR3 sequence reads: CAISEKGGETQYF. CDR3 coding DNA: TGTGCCATCAGTGAGAAGGGAGGTGAGACCCAGTACTTC.

The gene calls are TRBV27 and TRBJ2-2; D unresolved. Germline assignment: CDR1 MNHEY and CDR2 SMNVEV (reference sequence). The CDR3 has 14 residues. Trimming left V 5 bases short and J 1 base short, with 8 bases between. For the CDR3, the DNA is TGTGCCAGCAGTGGATCAGGGAACACCGGGGAGCTGTTTTTT. It specifies CASSGSGNTGELFF.

This clone has just one count. The chain combines TRBV6-1 with TRBJ2-1; TRBD1 might be the D (6 bases). Trimming removed 3 bases from V and 12 bases from J, with 15 bases in between. Germline CDR1 MNHNS, CDR2 SASEGT. The CDR3 extends over 13 amino acids. CDR3 in amino acids: CASSEVFPTGQFF. As DNA, the CDR3 is TGTGCCAGCAGTGAGGTTTTCCCGACAGGGCAGTTCTTC.

The rearrangement links TRBV10-2 to TRBJ2-3; 10 nucleotides line up with TRBD2. Germline CDR1 reads WSHSY; CDR2 reads SAAADI. V gave up 7 bases and J gave up 5 bases; unmatched junction bases: 6. CDR3 length equals 14 residues. The CDR3 region has the DNA TGCGCCAGCACGGAGCGGGGGGGCCTAGATACGCAGTATTTT. This encodes CASTERGGLDTQYF.

This clone has just one count. This chain links TRBV28 with TRBJ1-1; TRBD1 matches 12 bases. Germline CDR1 is MDHEN and CDR2 is SYDVKM. Trimming removed 0 bases from V and 7 bases from J; junction bases left unmatched: 3. There are 15 residues in the CDR3. CDR3: CASSLWGQGAGEAFF. Here the CDR3 DNA reads TGTGCCAGCAGTTTATGGGGACAGGGGGCCGGTGAAGCTTTCTTT.

CDR3 protein: CASSAPDRGRDYGYTF. In DNA form, the CDR3 reads TGTGCCAGCAGCGCGCCCGACAGGGGGCGCGACTATGGCTACACCTTC. The genes are TRBV9 and TRBJ1-2, with 10 bases that match TRBD1. Germline CDR1 SGDLS, CDR2 YYNGEE. The V segment lost 3 bases and the J segment 3 bases; nucleotides outside the gene matches: 8. The CDR3 contains 16 residues.

J is TRBJ1-3 and V is TRBV7-9; TRBD1 matches at 7 bases. In germline, CDR1 is SEHNR, CDR2 FQNEAQ (reference sequence). The ends lost 5 bases at V and 2 bases at J; junction bases unmatched: 15. This CDR3 is 18 amino acids long. Written as DNA, the CDR3 is TGTGCCAGCAGCCTCGCGACAGGGCCCCACATTGCTGGAAACACCATATATTTT. The encoded protein is CASSLATGPHIAGNTIYF.

V and J are TRBV6-5 and TRBJ1-2; 8 bases line up with TRBD1. CDR1 and CDR2 from the germline V gene are MNHEY and SVGAGI. V trimming: 5 bases; J trimming: 5 bases; junction bases outside the gene matches: 7. This CDR3 contains 14 residues. The CDR3 DNA is TGTGCCAGCAGTCTCTTGGGACAGGCGTATGGCTACACCTTC. This sequence encodes CASSLLGQAYGYTF.

This rearrangement joins TRBV27 to TRBJ2-3; tentatively, D is TRBD2 (5 bases). Trimming shortened V by 2 bases and J by 3 bases, and 15 bases separated the two germline ends. The CDR3 is 16 residues long. Germline-derived CDR1 and CDR2 are MNHEY and SMNVEV (reference sequence). In DNA form, the CDR3 reads TGTGCCAGCAGTTTAAAGTTCCTAGCAGCGACAGATACGCAGTATTTT. It encodes CASSLKFLAATDTQYF.

In DNA, the CDR3 is TGTGCCAGCAGTAAAAGGGGGGGGACTGAAGCTTTCTTT. Protein sequence: CASSKRGGTEAFF. The chain uses TRBV6-4 and TRBJ1-1, with a weak D call TRBD1 (6 bases). With 5 bases removed from V and 5 bases from J, the gap between germline ends came to 12 bases. The V gene's germline CDR1 is MRHNA and CDR2 SNTAGT. This CDR3 has 13 residues.